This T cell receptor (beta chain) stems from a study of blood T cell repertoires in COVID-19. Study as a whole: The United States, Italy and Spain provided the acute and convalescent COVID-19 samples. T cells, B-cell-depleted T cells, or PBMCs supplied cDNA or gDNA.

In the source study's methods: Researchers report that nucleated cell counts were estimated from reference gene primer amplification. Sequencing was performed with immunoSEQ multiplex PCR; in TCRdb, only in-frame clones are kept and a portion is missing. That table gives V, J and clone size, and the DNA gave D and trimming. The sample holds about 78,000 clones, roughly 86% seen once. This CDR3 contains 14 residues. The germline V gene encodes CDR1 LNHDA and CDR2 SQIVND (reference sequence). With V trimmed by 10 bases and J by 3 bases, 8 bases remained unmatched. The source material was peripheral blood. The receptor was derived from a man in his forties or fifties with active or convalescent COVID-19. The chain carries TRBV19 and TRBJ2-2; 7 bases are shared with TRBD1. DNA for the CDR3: TGTGCCACCCTCCGGGACAGAGACACCGGGGAGCTGTTTTTT. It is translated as CATLRDRDTGELFF.